This passage covers 23 T cell receptor beta chains from one sample sequenced in a study of T cells in localized non-small cell lung cancer. Measured with immunoSEQ multiplex PCR; TCRdb has only the in-frame clones, and not every one. Here the sample spans 20,000 to 25,000 clones, less than 85% being singletons. Sequenced material: peripheral blood, taken before any cancer treatment. Receptor source: a man aged 35 to 70 with stage I lung adenocarcinoma.

The chain recombines TRBV4-3 with TRBJ2-1; D may be TRBD1 or TRBD2 (5 bases each). This CDR3 is 15 amino acids long. Germline CDR1 is LGHNA and CDR2 is YSLEER. Trimming took 1 base from V and 10 from J, leaving 17 bases between them. The CDR3: CASSQVSSRGHEQFF. The CDR3 nucleotides are TGCGCCAGCAGCCAAGTTTCAAGTCGGGGCCACGAGCAGTTCTTC.

This clone has only one observation. This chain joins TRBV19 and TRBJ2-6; D possibly corresponds to TRBD2 (6 bases). The V gene lost 6 bases and the J gene lost 2 bases, with 11 bases spanning the gap. Germline V gene lookup returns CDR1 LNHDA and CDR2 SQIVND (reference sequence). This CDR3 is 15 amino acids long. Here the CDR3 DNA reads TGTGCCAGTAGGCGAGGGGAGGCTGGGGCCAACGTCCTGACTTTC. Translation gives CASRRGEAGANVLTF.

This clone was picked up one time. The chain couples TRBV5-4 to TRBJ2-7; TRBD1 aligns across 11 bases. The CDR3 covers 14 residues. Trimming cost V 4 bases and J 3 bases; bases outside gene matches: 3. CDR1 is SGHNT and CDR2 is YYREEE in the germline V gene (reference sequence). The CDR3 bases are TGTGCCAGCAGCCGGACAGGGGGCTTCTACGAGCAGTACTTC. It translates to CASSRTGGFYEQYF.

This clone was observed a handful of times. The gene calls are TRBV27 and TRBJ2-7, with D tentatively TRBD1 (6 bases). The germline V and J ends were trimmed by 2 bases and 2 bases, with 10 bases remaining between them. The CDR3 runs 14 residues. From germline, CDR1 is MNHEY and CDR2 SMNVEV (reference sequence). The CDR3 reads CASSLGAGAYEQYF. CDR3 sequence (DNA): TGTGCCAGCAGTTTAGGCGCAGGGGCCTACGAGCAGTACTTC.

This chain connects TRBV2 to TRBJ2-2; D is undetermined. Germline V lookup: CDR1 SNHLY, CDR2 FYNNEI. The CDR3 length is 15 residues. V lost 4 bases and J 3 bases, leaving 12 bases between the germline ends. CDR3 sequence reads: CASSVFATDTGELFF. The CDR3, as DNA: TGTGCCAGCAGTGTTTTCGCGACTGACACCGGGGAGCTGTTTTTT.

This sequence joins TRBV5-1 and TRBJ2-7; D is perhaps TRBD1 (6 bases). V dropped 4 bases and J dropped 0 bases, with 11 bases sitting between them. The CDR3 runs 14 residues. CDR1 is SGHRS and CDR2 is YFSETQ in the germline V gene. CDR3 DNA sequence: TGCGCCAGCAGCCCATGGACAGCCTCCTACGAGCAGTACTTC. It specifies CASSPWTASYEQYF.

The V and J genes are TRBV11-3 and TRBJ1-4; D may be TRBD1 (6 bases). Germline-derived CDR1 and CDR2 are SGHNT and YENEEA. The CDR3 is 12 amino acids. V was pared by 3 bases and J by 12 bases, with 11 bases between. This CDR3 is CASSFPTGQLFF. Written as DNA, the CDR3 is TGTGCCAGCAGCTTCCCCACAGGGCAACTGTTTTTT.

This clone was picked up a small number of times. The genes are TRBV14 and TRBJ2-7; a possible D gene is TRBD1 (6 bases). The CDR3 runs to 15 residues. V was shortened by 6 bases and J by 1 base, with 16 bases between the two germline ends. Per germline, CDR1 SGHDN and CDR2 FVKESK. CDR3 bases: TGTGCCAGCAGTCTGCTAGTGACAGGTTCCTACGAGCAGTACTTC. This codes for CASSLLVTGSYEQYF.

V is TRBV7-2 and J is TRBJ1-2, with 7 bases aligning to TRBD1. This CDR3 has 15 amino acids. CDR1 and CDR2 from the germline V gene are SGHTA and FQGNSA. Unmatched junction bases numbered 6, after V lost 1 base and J lost 4 bases. This CDR3 is CASSLVPGGVYGYTF. DNA for the CDR3: TGTGCCAGCAGCTTAGTTCCAGGGGGGGTCTATGGCTACACCTTC. The variable domain in full, with the rest retrieved from reference TRBV7-2 and TRBJ1-2, is GAGVSQSPSNKVTEKGKDVELRCDPISGHTALYWYRQSLGQGLEFLIYFQGNSAPDKSGLPSDRFSAERTGGSVSTLTIQRTQQEDSAVYLCASSLVPGGVYGYTFGSGTRLTVV.

CDR3 sequence reads: CASSLRRGHVNEQFF. DNA of the CDR3: TGCGCCAGCAGCTTGAGGCGGGGGCATGTGAATGAGCAGTTCTTC. This chain uses TRBV5-1 with TRBJ2-1; D might be TRBD2 (7 bases). The CDR3 is made up of 15 amino acids. Germline-derived CDR1 and CDR2 are SGHRS and YFSETQ. Trimming stripped 1 base from V and 7 bases from J, with 15 bases between.

This clone was detected a few times. The genes are TRBV5-1 and TRBJ2-5; TRBD1 aligns across 7 bases. The CDR3 is made up of 15 amino acids. The V gene end was trimmed by 3 bases and the J gene end by 3 bases; junction bases not matched to a gene: 8. CDR1 SGHRS and CDR2 YFSETQ come from the germline V gene. The CDR3 spells CASSSWDSSKETQYF. CDR3 coding DNA: TGCGCCAGCAGCTCATGGGACAGTTCTAAAGAGACCCAGTACTTC. Together with reference TRBV5-1 and TRBJ2-5, the CDR3 gives the full variable domain: KAGVTQTPRYLIKTRGQQVTLSCSPISGHRSVSWYQQTPGQGLQFLFEYFSETQRNKGNFPGRFSGRQFSNSRSEMNVSTLELGDSALYLCASSSWDSSKETQYFGPGTRLLVL.

The chain joins TRBV6-5 to TRBJ2-2; 10 nucleotides agree with TRBD2. Germline-derived CDR1 and CDR2 are MNHEY and SVGAGI. This CDR3 has 15 amino acids. J was trimmed by 5 bases and V by 6 bases; bases with no gene match: 6. DNA of the CDR3: TGTGCCAGCAGATCGGGACTAGCGAGAACCGGGGAGCTGTTTTTT. Its translation: CASRSGLARTGELFF.

Relative to its sample, this clone is medium-sized (0.01 to 0.1%). V is TRBV10-1 and J is TRBJ2-1; the match to TRBD2 covers 7 bases. From germline, CDR1 is WNHNN and CDR2 SYGVQD (reference sequence). This CDR3 region has 12 residues. The V and J ends lost 4 bases and 7 bases, in that order; junction bases with no gene match: 1. The CDR3 spells CASSVSGNEQFF. The CDR3 DNA is TGCGCCAGCAGTGTTAGCGGGAATGAGCAGTTCTTC.

V and J are TRBV4-2 and TRBJ1-2; D remains ambiguous. Germline assignment: CDR1 LGHNA and CDR2 YNFKEQ. The CDR3 consists of 15 residues. The germline V and J ends were trimmed by 0 bases and 1 base, with 9 bases remaining between them. In nucleotides, the CDR3 is TGTGCCAGCAGCCAAGATTTGATTGATAACTATGGCTACACCTTC. Protein: CASSQDLIDNYGYTF.

This clone was seen only a few times. The rearrangement links TRBV5-1 to TRBJ2-2; TRBD1 might be the D (6 bases). V was cut by 4 bases and J by 1 base, with 11 bases left in between. The germline CDR1 and CDR2 sequences are SGHRS and YFSETQ. The CDR3 runs 15 residues. This CDR3 is CASSSLQGNTGELFF. DNA of the CDR3: TGCGCCAGCAGCAGCTTACAGGGGAACACCGGGGAGCTGTTTTTT.

J is TRBJ1-1 and V is TRBV6-5; D not resolved. V was shortened by 2 bases and J by 0 bases, with 13 bases between the two germline ends. Germline V gene sequence: CDR1 MNHEY, CDR2 SVGAGI. The CDR3 is 16 residues long. Written as DNA, the CDR3 is TGTGCCAGCAGTTACCGCTCGGACGGGATGAACACTGAAGCTTTCTTT. Protein sequence: CASSYRSDGMNTEAFF.

The J gene is TRBJ2-3, the V gene TRBV6-4, with D perhaps TRBD1 (6 bases). Germline lookup yields CDR1 MRHNA and CDR2 SNTAGT. The CDR3 is 13 residues long. V was shortened by 4 bases and J by 1 base, with 6 bases between the two germline ends. The CDR3 DNA sequence: TGTGCCAGCAGTGCAGGGGGCACAGATACGCAGTATTTT. It encodes CASSAGGTDTQYF.

This clone has more than one count but fewer than ten. The CDR3 DNA follows: TGTGCCAGCAGCTTGGTCCCGAGCGCCCTCGAGCAGTACTTC. This codes for CASSLVPSALEQYF. V gene TRBV5-6 combines with J gene TRBJ2-7; D unclear. Germline V CDR1 and CDR2: SGHDT, YYEEEE. This CDR3 spans 14 amino acids. Deletions cut 0 bases from V and 6 bases from J, with 13 bases between.

The V and J genes are TRBV28 and TRBJ2-1; the match to TRBD2 covers 12 bases. Germline CDR1 reads MDHEN; CDR2 reads SYDVKM. Trimming removed 6 bases from V and 5 bases from J; junction bases left unmatched: 5. CDR3 length: 15 residues. The CDR3 sequence is CASRPLAGGHNEQFF. In nucleotides, the CDR3 is TGTGCCAGCAGACCACTAGCGGGAGGTCACAATGAGCAGTTCTTC.

This sequence joins TRBV7-9 and TRBJ2-4; D is undetermined. The V gene's germline CDR1 is SEHNR and CDR2 FQNEAQ (reference sequence). CDR3 length: 18 amino acids. Trimming took 2 bases from V and 6 from J, leaving 23 bases between them. CDR3 in amino acids: CASSLPDTPKTVGNIQYF. The CDR3 nucleotides read TGTGCCAGCAGCTTACCCGACACCCCTAAGACTGTTGGAAACATTCAGTACTTC.

This clone was picked up a small number of times. The chain links TRBV2 to TRBJ2-7; D is perhaps TRBD2 (5 bases). The length of the CDR3 is 14 residues. The ends were cut back, 7 bases at V and 3 bases at J, with 16 bases in the middle. Germline values: CDR1 SNHLY, CDR2 FYNNEI. The CDR3: CASTRRPGNYEQYF. The CDR3 nucleotides read TGTGCCAGCACCCGGCGGCCCGGGAACTACGAGCAGTACTTC.

This clone was found a few times. The rearrangement links TRBV19 to TRBJ1-6; no reliable D call. V was shortened by 7 bases and J by 7 bases, with 17 bases between the two germline ends. Looked up from germline, CDR1 is LNHDA and CDR2 is SQIVND (reference sequence). This CDR3 is built from 15 residues. CDR3 residues: CASMFLWGTNSPLHF. The CDR3 coding sequence is TGTGCCAGTATGTTTCTTTGGGGTACCAATTCACCCCTCCACTTT.

This clone was seen once. The chain carries TRBV5-8 and TRBJ2-1; TRBD2 is a possible D gene (5 bases). Germline V gives CDR1 SGHTS, CDR2 YDEGEE. This CDR3 is 16 amino acids long. Trimming cost V 3 bases and J 7 bases, with 20 bases left between them. The CDR3 reads CASSWGYEGVDNEQFF. DNA of the CDR3: TGTGCCAGCAGCTGGGGTTACGAGGGTGTCGATAATGAGCAGTTCTTC.